A selection of T cell receptor beta chains follows, all from one sample in a study of blood T cell repertoires in COVID-19. Data came from immunoSEQ multiplex PCR; TCRdb stores just in-frame clones and leaves some out. The repertoire holds about 180,000 clones, with just over 85% as singletons. The sample taken for sequencing was PBMCs or T cells enriched from blood (not recorded which). The receptors were sampled from a woman younger than 35 who had recovered from COVID-19. Both conserved end residues are part of each CDR3. Each record gives: V gene, D gene, J gene, clone size, CDR3 protein, CDR3 DNA. A D gene is named only where the DNA matches it firmly. The size field is filled for only some rows; it gives once, few, many or a size class.

V gene: TRBV4-2
D gene: .
J gene: TRBJ1-3
clone size: .
CDR3 protein: CASSQVSSVSGNTIYF
CDR3 DNA: TGTGCCAGCAGCCAAGTGTCGTCAGTCTCTGGAAACACCATATATTTT

V gene: TRBV3-1/TRBV3-2
D gene: TRBD1
J gene: TRBJ1-1
clone size: .
CDR3 protein: CASSPPRGSTEAFF
CDR3 DNA: TGTGCCAGCAGCCCCCCCAGGGGGAGCACTGAAGCTTTCTTT

V gene: TRBV27
D gene: .
J gene: TRBJ1-1
clone size: .
CDR3 protein: CASSLGTGFTEAFF
CDR3 DNA: TGTGCCAGCAGTTTAGGTACAGGGTTTACTGAAGCTTTCTTT

V gene: TRBV27
D gene: .
J gene: TRBJ2-3
clone size: .
CDR3 protein: CASNTRGSTQYF
CDR3 DNA: TGTGCCAGCAATACTCGAGGTAGCACGCAGTATTTT

V gene: TRBV2
D gene: TRBD1
J gene: TRBJ2-2
clone size: .
CDR3 protein: CASRDRGRTVTGELFF
CDR3 DNA: TGTGCCAGCCGGGACAGGGGCCGTACAGTCACCGGGGAGCTGTTTTTT

V gene: TRBV13
D gene: .
J gene: TRBJ1-2
clone size: .
CDR3 protein: CASSPGSVYGYTF
CDR3 DNA: TGTGCCAGCAGCCCAGGGTCGGTCTATGGCTACACCTTC

V gene: TRBV28
D gene: TRBD2
J gene: TRBJ2-1
clone size: .
CDR3 protein: CASSPPLGGAGIYNEQFF
CDR3 DNA: TGTGCCAGCAGCCCTCCCCTCGGGGGAGCGGGGATCTACAATGAGCAGTTCTTC

V gene: TRBV28
D gene: .
J gene: TRBJ2-1
clone size: .
CDR3 protein: CASSLEGGEQFF
CDR3 DNA: TGTGCCAGCAGTTTGGAAGGGGGAGAGCAGTTCTTC

V gene: TRBV29-1
D gene: TRBD2
J gene: TRBJ2-3
clone size: .
CDR3 protein: CSVDLAGGLDTQYF
CDR3 DNA: TGCAGCGTTGATCTAGCGGGAGGGCTAGATACGCAGTATTTT

V gene: TRBV5-5
D gene: TRBD1
J gene: TRBJ2-1
clone size: .
CDR3 protein: CASSPGQGAGEQFF
CDR3 DNA: TGTGCCAGCAGTCCTGGACAGGGGGCAGGTGAGCAGTTCTTC

V gene: TRBV5-1
D gene: .
J gene: TRBJ2-2
clone size: few
CDR3 protein: CASSLDRDGTGELFF
CDR3 DNA: TGCGCCAGCAGCTTGGACAGGGATGGCACCGGGGAGCTGTTTTTT

V gene: TRBV13
D gene: TRBD1
J gene: TRBJ2-7
clone size: once
CDR3 protein: CASMRAGGFGEQYF
CDR3 DNA: TGTGCCAGCATGCGGGCAGGGGGCTTCGGGGAGCAGTACTTC

V gene: TRBV13
D gene: .
J gene: TRBJ1-3
clone size: .
CDR3 protein: CASSLVLVQGGNTIYF
CDR3 DNA: TGTGCCAGCAGCTTAGTTCTGGTCCAGGGAGGAAACACCATATATTTT

V gene: TRBV6-5
D gene: TRBD1
J gene: TRBJ1-6
clone size: .
CDR3 protein: CASRWDRNNSPLHF
CDR3 DNA: TGTGCCAGCAGGTGGGACAGAAACAATTCACCCCTCCACTTT

V gene: TRBV30
D gene: TRBD2
J gene: TRBJ2-5
clone size: .
CDR3 protein: CAWSVRGGETQYF
CDR3 DNA: TGTGCCTGGAGTGTGCGGGGGGGGGAGACCCAGTACTTC

V gene: TRBV19
D gene: .
J gene: TRBJ2-2
clone size: few
CDR3 protein: CASLPGQNTGELFF
CDR3 DNA: TGTGCCAGCTTGCCGGGACAGAACACCGGGGAGCTGTTTTTT

V gene: TRBV11-2
D gene: TRBD2
J gene: TRBJ2-1
clone size: once
CDR3 protein: CASSLVTSGRTSYNEQFF
CDR3 DNA: TGTGCCAGCAGCTTAGTGACTAGCGGGAGAACCTCCTACAATGAGCAGTTCTTC

V gene: TRBV9
D gene: .
J gene: TRBJ2-2
clone size: medium-sized
CDR3 protein: CASSPLPTGELFF
CDR3 DNA: TGTGCCAGCAGCCCCCTCCCCACCGGGGAGCTGTTTTTT

V gene: TRBV18
D gene: TRBD1
J gene: TRBJ1-5
clone size: .
CDR3 protein: CASSPQGAQPQHF
CDR3 DNA: TGTGCCAGCTCACCACAGGGGGCCCAGCCCCAGCATTTT

V gene: TRBV27
D gene: TRBD1
J gene: TRBJ2-2
clone size: .
CDR3 protein: CASSLRGRGLNTGELFF
CDR3 DNA: TGTGCCAGCAGTTTAAGGGGCAGGGGGCTTAACACCGGGGAGCTGTTTTTT

V gene: TRBV2
D gene: TRBD1
J gene: TRBJ1-1
clone size: .
CDR3 protein: CASRGTGGDTEAFF
CDR3 DNA: TGTGCCAGCAGGGGGACAGGGGGCGACACTGAAGCTTTCTTT

V gene: TRBV2
D gene: .
J gene: TRBJ2-7
clone size: .
CDR3 protein: CAACRLISYEQYF
CDR3 DNA: TGTGCCGCCTGTCGACTGATTTCCTACGAGCAGTACTTC

V gene: TRBV19
D gene: TRBD1
J gene: TRBJ1-5
clone size: .
CDR3 protein: CASSMTGTGDQPQHF
CDR3 DNA: TGTGCCAGTAGCATGACCGGGACAGGGGATCAGCCCCAGCATTTT

V gene: TRBV4-1
D gene: .
J gene: TRBJ1-2
clone size: .
CDR3 protein: CASSPHRVVYGYTF
CDR3 DNA: TGCGCCAGCAGCCCGCATCGAGTCGTATATGGCTACACCTTC

V gene: TRBV28
D gene: TRBD1
J gene: TRBJ1-2
clone size: .
CDR3 protein: CASSYYRGSGYTF
CDR3 DNA: TGTGCCAGCAGTTATTACAGGGGGTCTGGCTACACCTTC

V gene: TRBV18
D gene: .
J gene: TRBJ2-2
clone size: .
CDR3 protein: CASSPLPRGAITGELFF
CDR3 DNA: TGTGCCAGCTCACCCCTCCCCCGGGGGGCGATCACCGGGGAGCTGTTTTTT

V gene: TRBV14
D gene: TRBD2
J gene: TRBJ2-1
clone size: .
CDR3 protein: CASSQGSGGLYNEQFF
CDR3 DNA: TGTGCCAGCAGCCAAGGTAGCGGGGGGCTATACAATGAGCAGTTCTTC

V gene: TRBV11-2
D gene: .
J gene: TRBJ2-7
clone size: .
CDR3 protein: CASRKSGPSSYEQYF
CDR3 DNA: TGTGCCAGCAGAAAAAGCGGCCCTAGCTCCTACGAGCAGTACTTC

V gene: TRBV28
D gene: .
J gene: TRBJ1-1
clone size: .
CDR3 protein: CASSNQGSNTEAFF
CDR3 DNA: TGTGCCAGCAGTAACCAGGGGTCGAACACTGAAGCTTTCTTT

V gene: TRBV19
D gene: TRBD1
J gene: TRBJ1-1
clone size: .
CDR3 protein: CASSNRGRLGIRAFF
CDR3 DNA: TGTGCCAGTAGTAACAGGGGGCGCCTGGGAATCCGGGCTTTCTTT

V gene: TRBV12-3/TRBV12-4
D gene: .
J gene: TRBJ2-3
clone size: .
CDR3 protein: CASRISSDTQYF
CDR3 DNA: TGTGCCAGCAGGATTAGCTCAGATACGCAGTATTTT

V gene: TRBV2
D gene: TRBD2
J gene: TRBJ2-1
clone size: .
CDR3 protein: CASSEVASGRNEQFF
CDR3 DNA: TGTGCCAGCAGTGAAGTGGCTAGCGGGAGGAATGAGCAGTTCTTC

V gene: TRBV7-9
D gene: .
J gene: TRBJ2-7
clone size: .
CDR3 protein: CASSRDIHEQYF
CDR3 DNA: TGTGCCAGCAGCCGGGACATCCACGAGCAGTACTTC